This T cell receptor beta chain is drawn from a study of metastatic and nonmetastatic thyroid tumors. The overall study: For malignant and benign thyroid patients, tumor or nodule tissue and blood were the sources whose repertoires were compared. Study-level results: Reported TCR beta diversity, measured in blood and tumor, was significantly higher for malignant thyroid tumors than for benign nodules.

The table lists this clone with many counts. Its target is unknown. With 3 bases removed from V and 7 bases from J, the gap between germline ends came to 16 bases. This CDR3 comprises 16 residues. Germline-derived CDR1 and CDR2 are KGHSH and LQKENI. Authors' data handling: Across clinicopathological groups, CDR3 differences served as the basis for building a distant-metastasis classifier for papillary thyroid cancer. MiXCR was used by TCRdb to re-call the PCR reads. These V and J calls rely on TCRdb rather than the paper's analysis. The table lists approximately 15,000 clones, around 32% of them singletons. Each patient went into thyroid surgery without having received any treatment.

The source is a male donor with papillary thyroid cancer or a benign thyroid nodule (not recorded which). Some clones in this sample may be carry-over from other donors' samples. Sequenced material: tumor tissue. This chain connects TRBV18 to TRBJ1-6; D call uncertain. CDR3 sequence (DNA): TGTGCCAGCTCACCTTGGGCTTCGGATCTAAATTCACCCCTCCACTTT. Translation gives CASSPWASDLNSPLHF.